The 9 T cell receptor beta chains reported below all come from one sample, sequenced in a study of T cell changes during pregnancy in multiple sclerosis. Clones were sequenced by immunoSEQ multiplex PCR, and TCRdb holds only the in-frame ones, with some missing. The sample consists of just under 50,000 clones, roughly nine tenths of them appearing once. The source material was CD8+ T cells from peripheral blood mononuclear cells, sampled after pregnancy. The receptors were gathered from a female donor with multiple sclerosis, enrolled in a pregnancy study.

The rearrangement uses TRBV7-8 and TRBJ1-2, with 10 bases matching TRBD1. The germline V gene has CDR1 SGHVS and CDR2 FQNEAQ. The CDR3 covers 14 residues. The trim removed 3 bases at V and 3 bases at J, leaving 1 base unmatched. The CDR3 reads CASSFGTGDYGYTF. The CDR3 DNA follows: TGTGCCAGCAGCTTCGGGACAGGGGACTATGGCTACACCTTC.

The V gene is TRBV6-1, the J gene TRBJ2-7; 7 nucleotides agree with TRBD1. This CDR3 spans 13 amino acids. V dropped 4 bases and J dropped 4; count of bases not matched to a gene: 4. Germline V gene data show CDR1 as MNHNS and CDR2 as SASEGT. CDR3 in DNA: TGTGCCAGCAGTGTCGGACAGGTTTACGAGCAGTACTTC. Protein sequence: CASSVGQVYEQYF.

The V and J genes are TRBV4-2 and TRBJ2-5, with D possibly matching TRBD1 (6 bases). The end of the DNA fits TRBJ2-7 better, so the J call may be wrong. The germline V gene encodes CDR1 LGHNA and CDR2 YNFKEQ. The CDR3 is made up of 15 amino acids. CDR3 sequence (DNA): TGTGCCAGCAGCCAGAACAGGGAAAACCCCTACGAGCAGTACTTC. Translating gives CASSQNRENPYEQYF.

This sequence joins TRBV9 and TRBJ2-5; 8 bases fit TRBD2. V lost 3 bases, J lost 5 bases, and 12 bases stayed unmatched. Germline V CDR1 and CDR2: SGDLS, YYNGEE. The CDR3 consists of 16 residues. CDR3 nucleotides: TGTGCCAGCAGCGACCCGCGATCGGGGGGGAGCGAGACCCAGTACTTC. Encoded protein: CASSDPRSGGSETQYF. The entire variable domain, with the rest obtained from reference TRBV9 and TRBJ2-5, is as follows: DSGVTQTPKHLITATGQRVTLRCSPRSGDLSVYWYQQSLDQGLQFLIQYYNGEERAKGNILERFSAQQFPDLHSELNLSSLELGDSALYFCASSDPRSGGSETQYFGPGTRLLVL.

This chain connects TRBV2 to TRBJ1-1, with 8 nucleotides matching TRBD1. V was pared by 0 bases and J by 4 bases, with 7 bases of the junction left unmatched. Germline V gene data show CDR1 as SNHLY and CDR2 as FYNNEI. This CDR3 spans 16 amino acids. CDR3 bases: TGTGCCAGCAGTGAAGCGTACCAGGGGGCAAGCACTGAAGCTTTCTTT. Encoded protein: CASSEAYQGASTEAFF.

In its sample, this clone ranks as medium-sized (0.01 to 0.1%). V and J are TRBV7-9 and TRBJ1-5, with D hard to call. Trimming shortened V by 4 bases and J by 5 bases, and 15 bases separated the two germline ends. The CDR3 contains 15 residues. Looked up from germline, CDR1 is SEHNR and CDR2 is FQNEAQ (reference sequence). This CDR3 reads CASSSIGPGDQPQHF. The CDR3 DNA sequence: TGTGCCAGCAGCTCGATAGGCCCGGGTGATCAGCCCCAGCATTTT.

This chain uses TRBV19 with TRBJ1-4, with D unclear. CDR1 and CDR2 (germline): LNHDA, SQIVND (reference sequence). CDR3 length: 13 residues. The V gene lost 0 bases and the J gene lost 8 bases, with 7 bases spanning the gap. The CDR3 DNA follows: TGTGCCAGTAGTATAGACGGGGAGGAAAAACTGTTTTTT. It codes for CASSIDGEEKLFF.

The V and J genes are TRBV4-1 and TRBJ1-6, with unresolved D. The CDR3 spans 13 residues. V dropped 6 bases and J dropped 6 bases, with 9 bases sitting between them. The germline V gene has CDR1 MGHRA and CDR2 YSYEKL. In DNA, the CDR3 is TGCGCCAGCAGAGGAGAGGGTAATTCACCCCTCCACTTT. Translated: CASRGEGNSPLHF.

This chain connects TRBV25-1 to TRBJ2-3; D might be TRBD2 (6 bases). Germline CDR1 is MGHDK and CDR2 is SYGVNS. The CDR3 sequence is 14 residues long. V was shortened by 7 bases and J by 2 bases, with 13 bases between the two germline ends. The CDR3 loop is CASTEGEDTDTQYF. CDR3 in DNA: TGTGCCAGCACCGAAGGGGAGGACACAGATACGCAGTATTTT.